The 27 T cell receptor beta chains below come from one sample, sequenced in a study of human T cells and chemical hapten exposure. As for time point: patch test 1, 2 weeks after DPC sensitization. Treatment given: therapeutic diphenylcyclopropenone sensitization with weekly scalp DPC. A single record per CDR3 protein comes from TCRdb applying MiXCR to the RACE reads. The sample has some 180,000 distinct CDR3 sequences, about 20% seen once. Here the sequenced sample was whole blood, taken in connection with sensitization to the hapten diphenylcyclopropenone (DPC). The receptor source for this set is a woman aged 45-65 years with alopecia areata. Some clones in this sample may be carry-over from other donors' samples.

This clonotype was recorded a few times. This sequence joins TRBV18 and TRBJ1-2; D is uncertain. Germline assignment: CDR1 KGHSH and CDR2 LQKENI. V gave up 4 bases and J gave up 6 bases, with 12 bases separating them. This CDR3 spans 13 amino acids. CDR3 coding DNA: TGTGCCAGCTCACTTAAGTCCGCGAATGGCTACACCTTC. Translating it yields CASSLKSANGYTF.

This clonotype has only a few counts. The V call is TRBV6-5, the J call TRBJ2-7; D perhaps matches TRBD1 (5 bases). The germline V gene encodes CDR1 MNHEY and CDR2 SVGAGI. The CDR3 totals 14 residues. The V end was cut by 5 bases, the J end by 3 bases, with 14 bases between. The CDR3 here is CASSRTAGNYEQYF. CDR3 bases: TGTGCCAGCAGTCGTACTGCAGGGAACTACGAGCAGTACTTC.

This rearrangement joins TRBV27 to TRBJ2-1; D gene ambiguous. CDR1 MNHEY and CDR2 SMNVEV come from the germline V gene (reference sequence). The CDR3 contains 13 residues. V was cut by 5 bases and J by 4 bases, with 9 bases left in between. CDR3 sequence reads: CASSPGPYNEQFF. The CDR3 DNA is TGTGCCAGCAGTCCCGGTCCTTACAATGAGCAGTTCTTC.

The gene calls are TRBV11-2 and TRBJ2-7, with D perhaps TRBD1 or TRBD2 (5 bases each). This CDR3 region has 17 residues. Germline V gene lookup returns CDR1 SGHAT and CDR2 FQNNGV. With 2 bases removed from V and 3 bases from J, the gap between germline ends came to 20 bases. The CDR3 sequence: CASSLNSWDAQIYEQYF. CDR3 in DNA: TGTGCCAGCAGCTTAAATAGTTGGGACGCGCAAATCTACGAGCAGTACTTC.

This clonotype was seen a handful of times. The chain is built from TRBV3-1 and TRBJ1-1, with TRBD1 as a possible D gene (5 bases). V gave up 1 base and J gave up 1 base, with 10 bases separating them. Germline V gene lookup returns CDR1 LGHDT and CDR2 YNNKEL (reference sequence). The CDR3 extends over 15 amino acids. The CDR3 loop is CASSQGPGANTEAFF. DNA of the CDR3: TGTGCCAGCAGCCAAGGACCCGGGGCGAACACTGAAGCTTTCTTT.

CDR3 coding DNA: TGCGCCAGCAGCACGGCTGGACGGCACTACGAGCAGTACTTC. Encoded protein: CASSTAGRHYEQYF. This chain connects TRBV5-1 to TRBJ2-7; D gene uncertain. Trimming shortened V by 4 bases and J by 3 bases, and 14 bases separated the two germline ends. This CDR3 has 14 residues. The germline V gene has CDR1 SGHRS and CDR2 YFSETQ.

The chain couples TRBV6-6 to TRBJ1-2; perhaps TRBD1 as D (5 bases). Germline V lookup: CDR1 MNHNY, CDR2 SVGAGI (reference sequence). Between the trimmed V and J ends, which lost 3 bases and 3 bases, there was a span of 11 bases. The length of the CDR3 is 14 residues. CDR3 loop: CASSYLGLDYGYTF. The DNA of the CDR3 is TGTGCCAGCAGTTATCTGGGACTGGACTATGGCTACACCTTC.

This clonotype was seen a handful of times. The chain joins TRBV12-3 or TRBV12-4 to TRBJ1-2; no reliable D call. V was trimmed by 7 bases and J by 0 bases, leaving 9 bases between them. This CDR3 region has 13 residues. The CDR3 sequence is CASTTQSNYGYTF. CDR3 coding DNA: TGTGCCAGCACCACACAATCTAACTATGGCTACACCTTC.

This clonotype was recorded a few times. The J gene is TRBJ2-2, the V gene TRBV29-1; maybe TRBD2 (5 bases). Germline V CDR1 and CDR2: SQVTM, ANQGSEA. There are 13 residues in the CDR3. The CDR3 DNA reads TGCACCTATAGCGTTTCCAGAACCGGGGAGCTGTTTTTT. Encoded protein: CTYSVSRTGELFF.

This clonotype came up once. The chain employs TRBV18 and TRBJ2-2; D gene unclear. CDR1 is KGHSH and CDR2 is LQKENI in the germline V gene. The CDR3 length is 16 residues. Trimming took off 3 bases at V and 6 bases at J, with 17 bases between the two ends. The DNA of the CDR3 is TGTGCCAGCTCACCTTCGCGGTCTCCGATATCCGGGGAGCTGTTTTTT. Translating it yields CASSPSRSPISGELFF.

The chain combines TRBV6-4 with TRBJ1-6, with TRBD1 matching over 7 bases. CDR1 is MRHNA and CDR2 is SNTAGT in the germline V gene. CDR3 length: 14 residues. J was trimmed by 5 bases and V by 6 bases; bases with no gene match: 4. The CDR3 bases are TGTGCCAGCAGGACAGGGATGGATAATTCACCCCTCCACTTT. The encoded protein is CASRTGMDNSPLHF.

The rearrangement uses TRBV9 and TRBJ1-1; a possible D gene is TRBD1 (5 bases). V shed 5 bases and J shed 7 bases, with 21 bases lying between them. Germline loops: CDR1 SGDLS, CDR2 YYNGEE. This CDR3 region has 15 residues. CDR3 in amino acids: CASSSSLGTAIEAFF. In nucleotides, the CDR3 is TGTGCCAGCAGTAGTTCTCTTGGGACGGCGATTGAAGCTTTCTTT.

Many counts were recorded for this clonotype. The CDR3 nucleotides are TGCAGCGTTGGGGGCGTCGTTGGGGCCAACGTCCTGACTTTC. This translates into CSVGGVVGANVLTF. The chain combines TRBV29-1 with TRBJ2-6; TRBD1 is a possible D gene (5 bases). The germline CDR1 and CDR2 sequences are SQVTM and ANQGSEA. Trimming removed 4 bases from V and 3 bases from J, with 10 bases in between. This CDR3 contains 14 residues.

The rearrangement uses TRBV13 and TRBJ1-6; D is possibly TRBD1 (6 bases). Trimming took 5 bases from V and 7 from J, leaving 18 bases between them. The CDR3 is made up of 16 amino acids. Germline V gives CDR1 PRHDT, CDR2 FYEKMQ (reference sequence). The CDR3: CASSPMGTSSNSPLHF. The CDR3 region has the DNA TGTGCCAGCAGCCCAATGGGGACATCATCCAATTCACCCCTCCACTTT.

The chain joins TRBV20-1 to TRBJ1-1; no clear D gene. V gave up 2 bases and J gave up 0 bases, with 7 bases separating them. This CDR3 contains 13 residues. The germline V gene has CDR1 DFQATT and CDR2 SNEGSKA (reference sequence). The CDR3, as DNA: TGCAGTGCTAGACCGGGAGTGAACACTGAAGCTTTCTTT. Translated: CSARPGVNTEAFF.

The J gene is TRBJ1-4, the V gene TRBV20-1; 8 bases are a match to TRBD1. The CDR3 is made up of 15 amino acids. Germline V lookup: CDR1 DFQATT, CDR2 SNEGSKA (reference sequence). The ends lost 3 bases at V and 1 base at J; junction bases unmatched: 4. CDR3 nucleotide sequence: TGCAGTGCTAGCTCTGGACAGGGAACTAATGAAAAACTGTTTTTT. Its translation: CSASSGQGTNEKLFF.

This clonotype was seen a few times. V and J are TRBV6-6 and TRBJ1-1, with D unresolved. V shed 5 bases and J shed 1 base, with 8 bases lying between them. Germline-derived CDR1 and CDR2 are MNHNY and SVGAGI (reference sequence). The CDR3 loop spans 13 amino acids. The CDR3 is CASSTHPNTEAFF. DNA for the CDR3: TGTGCCAGCAGTACACACCCGAACACTGAAGCTTTCTTT.

This clonotype appeared a few times. The CDR3 is CASRSLPSSTGELFF. In DNA form, the CDR3 reads TGTGCCAGCAGATCCTTGCCTAGCAGCACCGGGGAGCTGTTTTTT. The V gene is TRBV12-3 or TRBV12-4, the J gene TRBJ2-2; D may be TRBD2 (5 bases). The CDR3 is 15 amino acids. V dropped 6 bases and J dropped 4 bases, with 15 bases sitting between them.

This clonotype was counted a few times. The DNA for the CDR3 is TGCAGTGTCGGGACTAGCGGCCGCACAGATACGCAGTATTTT. This gives the protein CSVGTSGRTDTQYF. V is TRBV20-1 and J is TRBJ2-3, with 11 bases lining up with TRBD2. The V segment lost 7 bases and the J segment 1 base; nucleotides outside the gene matches: 4. This CDR3 contains 14 residues. The germline V gene has CDR1 DFQATT and CDR2 SNEGSKA (reference sequence).

This clonotype was observed a handful of times. CDR3 in DNA: TGTGCCAGCAGCTCGGCCGGGACAGAGATCTATGGCTACACCTTC. Translation: CASSSAGTEIYGYTF. This chain uses TRBV7-9 with TRBJ1-2, with TRBD1 matching 7 bases. V was clipped by 4 bases and J by 4 bases; unmatched bases: 9. The CDR3 spans 15 residues. Per germline, CDR1 SEHNR and CDR2 FQNEAQ (reference sequence).

This clonotype came up a few times. The chain combines TRBV20-1 with TRBJ2-3; 8 bases line up with TRBD2. The V segment lost 6 bases and the J segment 2 bases; nucleotides outside the gene matches: 13. This CDR3 region has 16 residues. The germline CDR1 and CDR2 sequences are DFQATT and SNEGSKA (reference sequence). CDR3 sequence reads: CSAKRSLAGFTDTQYF. The CDR3 coding sequence is TGCAGTGCCAAAAGGTCTCTAGCGGGCTTCACAGATACGCAGTATTTT.

The rearrangement links TRBV5-6 to TRBJ2-6, with D hard to call. The CDR3 length is 15 residues. Per the germline V gene, CDR1 is SGHDT and CDR2 is YYEEEE. V lost 2 bases and J lost 2, with 8 bases in between. This CDR3 is CASSFLSPGANVLTF. The CDR3 coding sequence is TGTGCCAGCAGCTTTTTGAGTCCTGGGGCCAACGTCCTGACTTTC.

There are a few counts of this clonotype. The chain employs TRBV6-5 and TRBJ1-5; D unresolved. Germline lookup yields CDR1 MNHEY and CDR2 SVGAGI. The V gene lost 6 bases and the J gene lost 1 base, with 7 bases spanning the gap. CDR3 size: 13 residues. CDR3: CASRASSNQPQHF. CDR3 DNA sequence: TGTGCCAGCAGGGCTTCCAGCAATCAGCCCCAGCATTTT.

In this sample, this clonotype turned up a few times. J is TRBJ2-1 and V is TRBV20-1, with D uncertain. The CDR3 is made up of 12 amino acids. Deletions cut 0 bases from V and 12 bases from J, with 12 bases between. Germline loops: CDR1 DFQATT, CDR2 SNEGSKA (reference sequence). The CDR3 sequence is CSARDPLKGQFF. Written as DNA, the CDR3 is TGCAGTGCTAGAGACCCCTTGAAAGGGCAGTTCTTC.

V usage is TRBV20-1 and J usage is TRBJ2-2; D possibly corresponds to TRBD1 (6 bases). The ends were cut back, 3 bases at V and 5 bases at J, with 10 bases in the middle. The germline CDR1 and CDR2 sequences are DFQATT and SNEGSKA (reference sequence). The CDR3 has 13 amino acids. This chain's CDR3 is CSARRGLTGELFF. CDR3 nucleotides: TGCAGTGCTAGGAGGGGGTTGACCGGGGAGCTGTTTTTT.

This rearrangement joins TRBV20-1 to TRBJ2-7, with no clear D. V lost 7 bases, J lost 7 bases, and 23 bases lay in between. CDR3 length: 14 amino acids. Per germline, CDR1 DFQATT and CDR2 SNEGSKA (reference sequence). The chain's CDR3 is CSGSFPGPLREQYF. The DNA of the CDR3 is TGCAGTGGATCCTTCCCCGGGCCCCTCAGGGAGCAGTACTTC.

J is TRBJ2-7 and V is TRBV5-1, with 11 positions matching TRBD1. The germline V gene encodes CDR1 SGHRS and CDR2 YFSETQ. V was clipped by 4 bases and J by 3 bases; unmatched bases: 9. The CDR3 is 16 residues long. The CDR3 sequence: CASSLGQGDSNYEQYF. In DNA form, the CDR3 reads TGCGCCAGCAGCCTGGGACAGGGGGATAGTAACTACGAGCAGTACTTC.